This entry lists 24 T cell receptor beta chains sequenced from one sample in a study of blood T cell repertoires in COVID-19. Libraries were prepared by immunoSEQ multiplex PCR; TCRdb keeps only in-frame clonotypes and omits some of them. The sample contains 140,000 to 150,000 clones, 85% to 90% of which appear only once. Specimen: peripheral blood. The source is a man in his 60s with active or convalescent COVID-19.

This chain joins TRBV28 and TRBJ2-7; 10 positions match TRBD2. The junction had 6 bases not matched to a gene; V was cut back by 11 bases and J by 2 bases. The CDR3 has 13 amino acids. Germline assignment: CDR1 MDHEN and CDR2 SYDVKM. The CDR3 DNA reads TGTGCCTCGAGGACTAGCGGTCCCTACGAGCAGTACTTC. Translation: CASRTSGPYEQYF.

J is TRBJ2-1 and V is TRBV6-6; a weak D match, TRBD2 (5 bases). The ends were cut back, 6 bases at V and 5 bases at J, with 14 bases in the middle. Germline V gene data show CDR1 as MNHNY and CDR2 as SVGAGI (reference sequence). CDR3 size: 14 residues. The CDR3 protein is CASSPRRSDNEQFF. The CDR3 DNA follows: TGTGCCAGCAGCCCCAGGAGGAGTGACAATGAGCAGTTCTTC.

V gene TRBV9 combines with J gene TRBJ1-6; TRBD1 matches 9 bases. Unmatched junction bases numbered 5, after V lost 4 bases and J lost 6 bases. The CDR3 sequence is 15 residues long. The V gene's germline CDR1 is SGDLS and CDR2 YYNGEE. The CDR3 reads CASSITGGGNSPLHF. The CDR3 DNA reads TGTGCCAGCAGCATCACAGGGGGCGGTAATTCACCCCTCCACTTT.

The V call is TRBV7-2, the J call TRBJ1-6; D gene uncertain. From germline, CDR1 is SGHTA and CDR2 FQGNSA. The CDR3 spans 13 residues. V lost 3 bases and J lost 5, with 5 bases in between. The CDR3 loop reads CASSLADNSPLHF. For the CDR3, the DNA is TGTGCCAGCAGCTTGGCGGATAATTCACCCCTCCACTTT.

V is TRBV6-4 and J is TRBJ2-1; 7 bases fit TRBD2. There are 16 residues in the CDR3. With V trimmed by 3 bases and J by 5 bases, 10 bases remained unmatched. From germline, CDR1 is MRHNA and CDR2 SNTAGT. CDR3 in DNA: TGTGCCAGCAGTGAGAGGCCCCTAGCGGCTAACAATGAGCAGTTCTTC. As protein: CASSERPLAANNEQFF.

The chain recombines TRBV28 with TRBJ2-3; TRBD1 matches 7 bases. The CDR3 loop spans 14 amino acids. J lost 5 bases, V lost 5 bases, and 7 bases had no gene match. Germline CDR1 MDHEN, CDR2 SYDVKM. The DNA of the CDR3 is TGTGCCAGCAGTATAGGGGGCGCGGAAGATACGCAGTATTTT. It is translated as CASSIGGAEDTQYF.

The V gene is TRBV7-3, the J gene TRBJ2-5, with 15 bases matching TRBD2. The CDR3 sequence is 17 residues long. Germline lookup yields CDR1 SGHTA and CDR2 FQGTGA. V shed 2 bases and J 5 bases; nucleotides not matched to a gene: 6. CDR3 in amino acids: CASSLGLAGGPVETQYF. The CDR3 DNA reads TGTGCCAGCAGCTTAGGACTAGCGGGGGGGCCAGTTGAGACCCAGTACTTC.

This clone has a single count. Here the CDR3 DNA reads TGCGCCAGCAGCCAACAACAGGGGGAAAAACTGTTTTTT. Translated, it gives CASSQQQGEKLFF. The rearrangement joins TRBV4-3 to TRBJ1-4; 7 nucleotides line up with TRBD1. The trim removed 2 bases at V and 8 bases at J, leaving 2 bases unmatched. Germline V gene lookup returns CDR1 LGHNA and CDR2 YSLEER. This CDR3 is 13 amino acids long.

The chain recombines TRBV5-5 with TRBJ2-5; TRBD1 is a possible D gene (6 bases). Germline CDR1 and CDR2: SGHKS and YYEKEE (reference sequence). V was cut by 1 base and J by 0 bases, with 10 bases left in between. The CDR3 extends over 15 amino acids. DNA of the CDR3: TGTGCCAGCAGCTTGACTGGGGACAACCAAGAGACCCAGTACTTC. Translation gives CASSLTGDNQETQYF.

The table lists this clone with a count of one. The chain couples TRBV6-5 to TRBJ1-2; D remains ambiguous. Germline CDR1 reads MNHEY; CDR2 reads SVGAGI. CDR3 length: 16 residues. V gave up 0 bases and J gave up 3 bases, with 14 bases separating them. CDR3: CASSYSVSWRDYGYTF. The CDR3 nucleotides are TGTGCCAGCAGTTACTCGGTTAGTTGGAGGGACTATGGCTACACCTTC.

The chain links TRBV27 to TRBJ2-7; possibly TRBD2 for D (5 bases). The germline gives CDR1 MNHEY, CDR2 SMNVEV (reference sequence). This CDR3 is built from 14 residues. Trimming took 5 bases from V and 0 from J, leaving 11 bases between them. The CDR3 spells CASSLDWSSYEQYF. Written as DNA, the CDR3 is TGTGCCAGCAGTCTGGACTGGAGCTCCTACGAGCAGTACTTC.

The chain is built from TRBV2 and TRBJ2-3, with D perhaps TRBD1 (5 bases). The CDR3 runs 15 residues. Trimming took 1 base from V and 2 from J, leaving 10 bases between them. CDR1 is SNHLY and CDR2 is FYNNEI in the germline V gene. The CDR3 nucleotides are TGTGCCAGCAGTGAAGAGCGACAGTACACAGATACGCAGTATTTT. Translation: CASSEERQYTDTQYF.

The chain is built from TRBV18 and TRBJ1-6; D might be TRBD1 (5 bases). This CDR3 region has 15 residues. Trimming stripped 6 bases from V and 5 bases from J, with 14 bases between. CDR1 and CDR2 (germline): KGHSH, LQKENI. The CDR3 here is CASSPGTLDNSPLHF. The CDR3, as DNA: TGTGCCAGCTCTCCCGGGACTTTGGATAATTCACCCCTCCACTTT.

The V call is TRBV2, the J call TRBJ2-5; 7 nucleotides align to TRBD2. With 4 bases clipped from V and 2 bases from J, the junction kept 4 bases outside the gene matches. The CDR3 contains 14 residues. Germline V CDR1 and CDR2: SNHLY, FYNNEI. CDR3 loop: CASSVERGQETQYF. The DNA of the CDR3 is TGTGCCAGCAGTGTAGAGCGGGGACAAGAGACCCAGTACTTC.

This clone was seen only once. The chain joins TRBV7-3 to TRBJ2-3; maybe TRBD2 (6 bases). Between the trimmed V and J ends, which lost 5 bases and 0 bases, there was a span of 12 bases. The length of the CDR3 is 15 residues. Germline V gives CDR1 SGHTA, CDR2 FQGTGA. The CDR3 sequence: CASSRTGTSTDTQYF. The DNA for the CDR3 is TGTGCCAGCAGCCGGACCGGGACTAGCACAGATACGCAGTATTTT.

This chain uses TRBV6-5 with TRBJ1-1; D call uncertain. The CDR3 totals 14 residues. V lost 5 bases and J 1 base, leaving 11 bases between the germline ends. Germline assignment: CDR1 MNHEY and CDR2 SVGAGI. The chain's CDR3 is CASSPQLGNTEAFF. In nucleotides, the CDR3 is TGTGCCAGCAGTCCACAGTTGGGGAACACTGAAGCTTTCTTT.

The genes are TRBV5-1 and TRBJ2-2, with D perhaps matching TRBD1 (6 bases). Germline values: CDR1 SGHRS, CDR2 YFSETQ. Trimming shortened V by 7 bases and J by 7 bases, and 17 bases separated the two germline ends. The CDR3 consists of 14 residues. DNA for the CDR3: TGCGCCAGCGCCTATGGGGGCGCGAACGGGGAGCTGTTTTTT. Its translation is CASAYGGANGELFF.

This chain uses TRBV11-2 with TRBJ2-2; 8 nucleotides agree with TRBD1. CDR3 length equals 15 residues. Unmatched junction bases numbered 7, after V lost 5 bases and J lost 5 bases. CDR1 is SGHAT and CDR2 is FQNNGV in the germline V gene. CDR3 residues: CASSLRTGPTGELFF. The CDR3 nucleotides are TGTGCCAGCAGCCTAAGGACAGGGCCAACCGGGGAGCTGTTTTTT.

The chain combines TRBV19 with TRBJ2-1, with D possibly matching TRBD2 (5 bases). V lost 5 bases to trimming and J lost 6 bases, with 26 bases between them. The germline V gene encodes CDR1 LNHDA and CDR2 SQIVND (reference sequence). This CDR3 is built from 18 residues. CDR3 DNA sequence: TGTGCCAGTAGTTCCAATACCCCTAGCTGGAGGATGGTCAATGAGCAGTTCTTC. Translating gives CASSSNTPSWRMVNEQFF.

The chain has TRBV2 and TRBJ2-1; 7 bases are a match to TRBD2. V gave up 1 base and J gave up 4 bases; unmatched junction bases: 4. The CDR3 loop spans 15 amino acids. The germline gives CDR1 SNHLY, CDR2 FYNNEI. The CDR3 DNA is TGTGCCAGCAGTGAAGGCGCGGGAGATTACAATGAGCAGTTCTTC. Its protein product is CASSEGAGDYNEQFF. The variable domain in full, with the rest retrieved from reference TRBV2 and TRBJ2-1, is EPEVTQTPSHQVTQMGQEVILRCVPISNHLYFYWYRQILGQKVEFLVSFYNNEISEKSEIFDDQFSVERPDGSNFTLKIRSTKLEDSAMYFCASSEGAGDYNEQFFGPGTRLTVL.

The chain uses TRBV2 and TRBJ1-5, with D uncertain. Trimming cost V 6 bases and J 2 bases, with 11 bases left between them. Germline V CDR1 and CDR2: SNHLY, FYNNEI. CDR3 length: 14 amino acids. The CDR3 region is CASREGTGNQPQHF. CDR3 nucleotides: TGTGCCAGCAGGGAGGGTACCGGCAATCAGCCCCAGCATTTT. The whole variable domain, remainder taken from reference TRBV2 and TRBJ1-5, is EPEVTQTPSHQVTQMGQEVILRCVPISNHLYFYWYRQILGQKVEFLVSFYNNEISEKSEIFDDQFSVERPDGSNFTLKIRSTKLEDSAMYFCASREGTGNQPQHFGDGTRLSIL.

The gene calls are TRBV7-2 and TRBJ2-1, with 10 bases lining up with TRBD1. Per germline, CDR1 SGHTA and CDR2 FQGNSA. Losses at the gene ends were 5 bases for V and 6 bases for J; bases not matched to a gene: 13. This CDR3 has 17 amino acids. The CDR3 spells CASSPTGTGVWGNEQFF. CDR3 DNA sequence: TGTGCCAGCAGCCCGACCGGGACAGGGGTTTGGGGCAATGAGCAGTTCTTC.

The genes are TRBV15 and TRBJ2-2; the match to TRBD1 covers 9 bases. V trimming: 5 bases; J trimming: 4 bases; junction bases outside the gene matches: 5. There are 15 residues in the CDR3. In germline, CDR1 is LNHNV, CDR2 YYDKDF (reference sequence). The CDR3 DNA sequence: TGTGCCACCAGCCGCCGGACAGGGGCCACCGGGGAGCTGTTTTTT. Protein product: CATSRRTGATGELFF.

This clone came up once. The rearrangement uses TRBV10-3 and TRBJ1-2, with no clear D. Trimming stripped 6 bases from V and 8 bases from J, with 16 bases between. The CDR3 extends over 13 amino acids. The germline gives CDR1 ENHRY, CDR2 SYGVKD. The CDR3 nucleotides are TGTGCCATCAGGGATACTGGATCAGGAGGCTACACCTTC. This translates into CAIRDTGSGGYTF.